The next 21 T cell receptor beta chains were all read from a single sample in a study of blood T cell repertoires in COVID-19. Only in-frame clones appear in the TCRdb table, and some are missing; sequencing was by immunoSEQ multiplex PCR. The sample has under 100,000 clones, 89% seen once. The sample was peripheral blood. These receptors were obtained from a woman aged 65 to 85 with acute or convalescent COVID-19.

The rearrangement joins TRBV5-8 to TRBJ1-6, with D uncertain. Trimming took 7 bases from V and 17 from J, leaving 16 bases between them. Germline CDR1 reads SGHTS; CDR2 reads YDEGEE. The CDR3 runs to 11 residues. This CDR3 is CASGRPARVHF. CDR3 in DNA: TGTGCCAGCGGCCGGCCCGCCCGGGTCCACTTT.

The V gene is TRBV18, the J gene TRBJ1-1; D gene uncertain. Germline CDR1 and CDR2: KGHSH and LQKENI. There are 14 residues in the CDR3. Trimming stripped 3 bases from V and 0 bases from J, with 8 bases between. The CDR3 region has the DNA TGTGCCAGCTCACCCGGAGCACTGAACACTGAAGCTTTCTTT. It codes for CASSPGALNTEAFF.

This rearrangement joins TRBV10-1 to TRBJ2-7; 13 nucleotides agree with TRBD2. There are 15 residues in the CDR3. The V segment lost 6 bases and the J segment 2 bases; nucleotides outside the gene matches: 4. Germline assignment: CDR1 WNHNN and CDR2 SYGVQD (reference sequence). CDR3 nucleotide sequence: TGCGCCAGCAGCCGGACTAGCGGGGGCCCCTACGAGCAGTACTTC. Translation gives CASSRTSGGPYEQYF.

V is TRBV6-5 and J is TRBJ1-5, with D possibly matching TRBD1 (5 bases). Germline V lookup: CDR1 MNHEY, CDR2 SVGAGI. The CDR3 is made up of 16 amino acids. V lost 0 bases and J 10 bases, leaving 19 bases between the germline ends. DNA of the CDR3: TGTGCCAGCAGTTACTCAGGGGCAGGGAGGAGGGGACCCCAGCATTTT. Translation gives CASSYSGAGRRGPQHF.

This chain connects TRBV3-1 (or the pseudogene TRBV3-2) to TRBJ1-4; D is uncertain. Trimming stripped 2 bases from V and 5 bases from J, with 9 bases between. The CDR3 contains 14 residues. Germline-derived CDR1 and CDR2 are LGHDT and YNNKEL (reference sequence). The CDR3 nucleotides read TGTGCCAGCAGCCAAAAGGGAGGAAATGAAAAACTGTTTTTT. As protein: CASSQKGGNEKLFF.

This chain connects TRBV7-9 to TRBJ2-7; 8 positions agree with TRBD2. This CDR3 comprises 18 residues. Trimming at V came to 5 bases and at J to 2 bases, leaving 17 bases not matched to a gene. Germline lookup yields CDR1 SEHNR and CDR2 FQNEAQ (reference sequence). CDR3 loop: CASSGPLPGLGNAYEQYF. CDR3 nucleotide sequence: TGTGCCAGCAGCGGGCCACTCCCGGGACTAGGAAATGCCTACGAGCAGTACTTC.

As DNA, the CDR3 is TGTGCCAGCAGCTTGGAACAGGGCTACTACGAGCAGTACGTC. Translating gives CASSLEQGYYEQYV. The chain is built from TRBV5-6 and TRBJ2-7; perhaps TRBD1 as D (6 bases). The CDR3 runs to 14 residues. The germline V and J ends were trimmed by 0 bases and 3 bases, with 10 bases remaining between them. The V gene's germline CDR1 is SGHDT and CDR2 YYEEEE.

V is TRBV5-1 and J is TRBJ1-1, with D possibly TRBD1 on 5 matching bases. From germline, CDR1 is SGHRS and CDR2 YFSETQ. The CDR3 is 15 residues long. Trimming pared 3 bases from V and 4 bases from J, leaving 16 bases between. CDR3 sequence: CASSSQGSSGTEAFF. The CDR3 DNA reads as TGCGCCAGCAGCTCGCAGGGAAGTTCGGGCACTGAAGCTTTCTTT.

The chain couples TRBV5-1 to TRBJ2-7, with a possible D match to TRBD1 (6 bases). The CDR3 contains 13 residues. Germline CDR1 SGHRS, CDR2 YFSETQ. Trimming left V 5 bases short and J 3 bases short, with 12 bases between. DNA of the CDR3: TGCGCCAGCAGTCCGGGACATCTCTACGAGCAGTACTTC. Its protein product is CASSPGHLYEQYF.

About this clone itself: The junction shows a germline mismatch at one end, possibly a read error. This rearrangement joins TRBV27 to TRBJ1-2; 8 nucleotides match TRBD1. The V gene's germline CDR1 is MNHEY and CDR2 SMNVEV (reference sequence). The CDR3 loop spans 16 amino acids. CDR3 nucleotides: TGTGCCAGCAGTTTAGCTTGGGACAGGACTAATTATGGCTACACCTTC. Translated: CASSLAWDRTNYGYTF.

This chain uses TRBV7-2 with TRBJ2-2, with 7 bases identical to TRBD2. CDR1 SGHTA and CDR2 FQGNSA come from the germline V gene. V lost 5 bases to trimming and J lost 4 bases; unmatched junction nucleotides: 4. The CDR3 is 14 amino acids. The CDR3 sequence: CASSTVAGTGELFF. CDR3 nucleotides: TGTGCCAGCAGCACTGTAGCGGGCACCGGGGAGCTGTTTTTT.

This rearrangement joins TRBV6-5 to TRBJ2-1; 9 positions agree with TRBD2. Germline V gene lookup returns CDR1 MNHEY and CDR2 SVGAGI. The ends lost 6 bases at V and 6 bases at J; junction bases unmatched: 9. The CDR3 contains 15 residues. The CDR3 reads CASSTGLAPINEQFF. DNA for the CDR3: TGTGCCAGCAGCACCGGACTAGCGCCCATCAATGAGCAGTTCTTC.

The rearrangement joins TRBV19 to TRBJ2-4, with D possibly TRBD1 on 6 matching bases. The CDR3 covers 20 residues. Germline loops: CDR1 LNHDA, CDR2 SQIVND (reference sequence). The V end lost 0 bases, the J end lost 0 bases, and 21 bases lay between the germline ends. This chain's CDR3 is CASSIDGRQGLLEAKNIQYF. DNA of the CDR3: TGTGCCAGTAGTATAGACGGTCGTCAGGGGCTACTAGAAGCCAAAAACATTCAGTACTTC.

V and J are TRBV28 and TRBJ2-1; 13 nucleotides align to TRBD2. Germline V CDR1 and CDR2: MDHEN, SYDVKM. The V and J ends lost 6 bases and 9 bases, in that order; junction bases with no gene match: 17. The CDR3 runs 18 residues. The CDR3 nucleotides read TGTGCCAGCAGCACTCGACCCGGGACTAGCGGGATGCGGGGTGAGCAGTTCTTC. Translating it yields CASSTRPGTSGMRGEQFF.

The chain recombines TRBV28 with TRBJ1-2; 7 bases agree with TRBD1. With V trimmed by 6 bases and J by 11 bases, 15 bases remained unmatched. The germline V gene encodes CDR1 MDHEN and CDR2 SYDVKM. CDR3 length equals 14 residues. CDR3 amino acids: CASRTLQGLFGYTF. In DNA, the CDR3 is TGTGCCAGCAGGACCTTACAGGGGCTATTCGGGTACACCTTC.

The chain employs TRBV5-1 and TRBJ1-1; TRBD1 matches 12 bases. Looked up from germline, CDR1 is SGHRS and CDR2 is YFSETQ. The CDR3 consists of 14 residues. V lost 4 bases and J lost 5; bases outside the gene matches: 3. The CDR3 DNA is TGCGCCAGCAGCGGGGGACAGGGGGCGACTGAAGCTTTCTTT. It codes for CASSGGQGATEAFF.

V and J are TRBV19 and TRBJ1-6; 9 bases match TRBD1. CDR3 length: 15 residues. The V gene's germline CDR1 is LNHDA and CDR2 SQIVND (reference sequence). V shed 7 bases, J shed 3 bases, and the junction held 4 bases outside the gene matches. CDR3 residues: CASNPTGGYNSPLHF. In DNA, the CDR3 is TGTGCCAGTAACCCGACAGGGGGCTATAATTCACCCCTCCACTTT. The variable domain in full, with the rest retrieved from reference TRBV19 and TRBJ1-6, is DGGITQSPKYLFRKEGQNVTLSCEQNLNHDAMYWYRQDPGQGLRLIYYSQIVNDFQKGDIAEGYSVSREKKESFPLTVTSAQKNPTAFYLCASNPTGGYNSPLHFGNGTRLTVT.

This chain uses TRBV28 with TRBJ1-5; TRBD1 is a possible D gene (5 bases). V lost 3 bases and J lost 7, with 16 bases in between. In germline, CDR1 is MDHEN, CDR2 SYDVKM. The CDR3 is 15 amino acids. The CDR3 loop is CASSFRVQGGQPQHF. CDR3 in DNA: TGTGCCAGCAGTTTTCGGGTCCAGGGTGGCCAGCCCCAGCATTTT.

For the CDR3, the DNA is TGTGCCAGCAGTATCAGGGCCAATCAGCCCCAGCATTTT. It codes for CASSIRANQPQHF. The chain has TRBV12-3 or TRBV12-4 and TRBJ1-5; a possible D gene is TRBD1 (5 bases). V was cut by 5 bases and J by 3 bases, with 8 bases left in between. The CDR3 sequence is 13 residues long.

The genes are TRBV5-1 and TRBJ2-3; maybe TRBD1 (6 bases). V was clipped by 5 bases and J by 0 bases, with 19 bases between them. Germline V gene lookup returns CDR1 SGHRS and CDR2 YFSETQ. This CDR3 comprises 17 residues. CDR3 sequence reads: CASSRTGQQISTDTQYF. In nucleotides, the CDR3 is TGCGCCAGCAGTCGCACCGGACAGCAAATTAGCACAGATACGCAGTATTTT.

The rearrangement joins TRBV12-3 or TRBV12-4 to TRBJ2-5; D remains unclear. The CDR3 contains 13 residues. The V end lost 4 bases, the J end lost 5 bases, and 11 bases lay between the germline ends. CDR3 in amino acids: CASSSWPGETQYF. CDR3 bases: TGTGCCAGCAGTTCTTGGCCCGGGGAGACCCAGTACTTC.